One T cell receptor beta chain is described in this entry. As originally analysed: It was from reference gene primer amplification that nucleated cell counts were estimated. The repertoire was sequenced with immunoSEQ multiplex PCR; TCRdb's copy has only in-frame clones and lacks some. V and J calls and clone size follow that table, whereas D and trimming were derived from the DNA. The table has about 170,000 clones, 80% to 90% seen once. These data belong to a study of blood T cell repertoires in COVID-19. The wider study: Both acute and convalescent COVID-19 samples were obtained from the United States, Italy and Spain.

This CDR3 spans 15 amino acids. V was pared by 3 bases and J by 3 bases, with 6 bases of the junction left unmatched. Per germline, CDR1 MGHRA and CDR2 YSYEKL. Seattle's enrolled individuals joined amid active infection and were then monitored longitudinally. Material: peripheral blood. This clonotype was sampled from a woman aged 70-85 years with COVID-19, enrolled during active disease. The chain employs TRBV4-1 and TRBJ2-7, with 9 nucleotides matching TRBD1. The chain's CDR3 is CASSQTGTGYYEQYF. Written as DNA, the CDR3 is TGCGCCAGCAGCCAGACCGGGACAGGGTACTACGAGCAGTACTTC.